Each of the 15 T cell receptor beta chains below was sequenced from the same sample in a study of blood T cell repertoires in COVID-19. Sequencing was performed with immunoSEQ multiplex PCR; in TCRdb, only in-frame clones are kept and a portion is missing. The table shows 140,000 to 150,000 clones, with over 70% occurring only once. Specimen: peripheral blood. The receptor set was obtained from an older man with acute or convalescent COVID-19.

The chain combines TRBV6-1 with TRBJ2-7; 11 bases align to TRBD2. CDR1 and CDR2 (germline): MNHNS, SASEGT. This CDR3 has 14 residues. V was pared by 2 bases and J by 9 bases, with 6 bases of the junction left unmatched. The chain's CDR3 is CASSELAGGLGQYF. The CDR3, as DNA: TGTGCCAGCAGTGAATTAGCGGGGGGGCTTGGGCAGTACTTC.

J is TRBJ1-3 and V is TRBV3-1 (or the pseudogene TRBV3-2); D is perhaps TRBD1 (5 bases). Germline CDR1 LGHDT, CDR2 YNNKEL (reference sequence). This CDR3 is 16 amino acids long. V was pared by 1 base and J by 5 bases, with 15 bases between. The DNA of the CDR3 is TGTGCCAGCAGCCAAGGAGAGAGGGGAGGTAGAAACACCATATATTTT. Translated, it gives CASSQGERGGRNTIYF.

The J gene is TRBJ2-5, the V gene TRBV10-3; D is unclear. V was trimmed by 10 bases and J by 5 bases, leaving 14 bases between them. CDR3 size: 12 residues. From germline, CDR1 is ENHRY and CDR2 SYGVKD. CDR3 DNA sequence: TGTGCCACCGGGTCGGGTTGGGAGACCCAGTACTTC. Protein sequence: CATGSGWETQYF.

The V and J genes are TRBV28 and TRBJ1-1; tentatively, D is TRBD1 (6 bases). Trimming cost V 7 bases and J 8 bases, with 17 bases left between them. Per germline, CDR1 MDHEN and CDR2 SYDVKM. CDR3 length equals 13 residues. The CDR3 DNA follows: TGTGCCAGCACCACCGGGACACCGCTCGAAGCTTTCTTT. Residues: CASTTGTPLEAFF.

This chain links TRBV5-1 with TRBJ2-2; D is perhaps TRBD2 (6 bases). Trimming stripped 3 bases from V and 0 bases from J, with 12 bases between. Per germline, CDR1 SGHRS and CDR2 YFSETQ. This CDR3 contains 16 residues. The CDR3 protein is CASSSTGTPNTGELFF. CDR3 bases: TGCGCCAGCAGCTCGACCGGGACTCCGAACACCGGGGAGCTGTTTTTT.

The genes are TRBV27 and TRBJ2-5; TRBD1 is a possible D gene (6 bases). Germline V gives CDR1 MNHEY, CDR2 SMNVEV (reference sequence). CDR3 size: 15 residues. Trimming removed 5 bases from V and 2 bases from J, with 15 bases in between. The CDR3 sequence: CASSPRTAKQETQYF. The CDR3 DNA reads TGTGCCAGCAGTCCCAGGACAGCTAAACAAGAGACCCAGTACTTC.

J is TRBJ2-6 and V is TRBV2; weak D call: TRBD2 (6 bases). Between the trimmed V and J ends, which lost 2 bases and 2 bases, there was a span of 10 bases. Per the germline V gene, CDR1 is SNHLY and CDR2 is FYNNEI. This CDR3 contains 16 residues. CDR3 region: CASSEIRRAGANVLTF. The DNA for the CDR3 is TGTGCCAGCAGTGAAATTAGGAGGGCTGGGGCCAACGTCCTGACTTTC.

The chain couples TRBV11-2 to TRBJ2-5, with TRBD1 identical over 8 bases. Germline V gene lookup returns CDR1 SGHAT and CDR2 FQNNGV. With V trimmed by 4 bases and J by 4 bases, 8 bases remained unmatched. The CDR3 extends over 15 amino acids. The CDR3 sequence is CASSSTRTGGETQYF. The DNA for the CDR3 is TGTGCCAGCAGCTCAACCCGAACAGGGGGAGAGACCCAGTACTTC.

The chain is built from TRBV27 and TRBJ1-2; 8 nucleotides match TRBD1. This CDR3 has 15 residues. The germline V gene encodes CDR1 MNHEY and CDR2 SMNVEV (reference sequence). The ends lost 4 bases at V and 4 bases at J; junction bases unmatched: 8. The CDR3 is CASSSRWTGLYGYTF. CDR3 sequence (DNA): TGTGCCAGCAGTTCCAGGTGGACAGGGCTCTATGGCTACACCTTC.

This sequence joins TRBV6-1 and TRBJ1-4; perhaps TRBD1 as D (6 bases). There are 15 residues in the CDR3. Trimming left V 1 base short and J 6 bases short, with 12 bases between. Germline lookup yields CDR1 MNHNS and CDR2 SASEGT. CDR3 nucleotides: TGTGCCAGCAGTGAAGGGACAGCCAGTCATGAAAAACTGTTTTTT. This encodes CASSEGTASHEKLFF.

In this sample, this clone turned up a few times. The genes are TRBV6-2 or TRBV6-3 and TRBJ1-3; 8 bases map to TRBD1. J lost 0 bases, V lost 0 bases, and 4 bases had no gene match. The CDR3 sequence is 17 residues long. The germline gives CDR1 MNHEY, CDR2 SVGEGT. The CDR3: CASSYSGTGSSGNTIYF. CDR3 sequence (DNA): TGTGCCAGCAGTTACTCCGGGACAGGTTCCTCTGGAAACACCATATATTTT.

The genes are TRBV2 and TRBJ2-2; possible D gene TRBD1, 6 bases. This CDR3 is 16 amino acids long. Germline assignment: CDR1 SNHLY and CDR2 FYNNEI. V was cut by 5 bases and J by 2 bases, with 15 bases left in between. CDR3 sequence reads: CASSRAGTSNTGELFF. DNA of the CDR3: TGTGCCAGCAGTCGAGCCGGGACAAGCAACACCGGGGAGCTGTTTTTT.

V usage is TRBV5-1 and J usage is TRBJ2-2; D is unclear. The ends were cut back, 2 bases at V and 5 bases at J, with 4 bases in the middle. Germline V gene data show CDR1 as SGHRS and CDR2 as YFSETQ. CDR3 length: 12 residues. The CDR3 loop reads CASSFYTGELFF. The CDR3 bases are TGCGCCAGCAGCTTCTATACCGGGGAGCTGTTTTTT.

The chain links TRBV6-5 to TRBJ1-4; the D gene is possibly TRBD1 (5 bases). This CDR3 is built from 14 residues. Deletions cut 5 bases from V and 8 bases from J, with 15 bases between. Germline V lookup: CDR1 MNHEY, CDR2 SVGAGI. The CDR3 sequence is CASSLAQGREKLFF. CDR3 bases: TGTGCCAGCAGTCTTGCTCAGGGAAGGGAAAAACTGTTTTTT.

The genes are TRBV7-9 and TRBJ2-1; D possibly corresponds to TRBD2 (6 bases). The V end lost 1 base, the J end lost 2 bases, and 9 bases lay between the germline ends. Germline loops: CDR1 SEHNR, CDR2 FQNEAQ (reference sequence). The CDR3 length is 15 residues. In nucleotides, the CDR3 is TGTGCCAGCAGCTTAGGAGGCGGGGCCTACAATGAGCAGTTCTTC. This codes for CASSLGGGAYNEQFF.